This T cell receptor (beta chain) was obtained from a study of Tregs in tolerant kidney transplant recipients (dated by TCRdb to about 2019). With respect to the entire study: The study applied TCRbeta sequencing to find donor-specific regulatory T cells before combined kidney and bone marrow transplantation and then followed those same cells after transplant. Several methods of expanding Tregs specific for an allogeneic donor were compared by TCRbeta repertoire sequencing in a few healthy controls. Study-wide conclusions, independent of this receptor: Expanding Tregs with activated donor B cells appeared to identify the most biologically relevant and donor-specific TCRbeta repertoire. Because only a small number of patients were included, the study had limitations, and the results will need to be validated in larger populations as well as under other immunosuppression protocols. Biological reproducibility was not examined directly, but technical replication error appeared to be minimal.

Unstimulated Tregs (CD4+CD25+CD127-), CD4+ non-Tregs (CD4+CD25-), CD4 and CD8 cells were FACS-sorted from thawed PBMCs. Blood from healthy controls was obtained either from healthy volunteers or as purchased buffy coats. Healthy control blood was processed to PBMCs by Ficoll density gradient and cryopreserved, and patient PBMCs were collected before and after transplant. For TCRbeta CDR3 sequencing, genomic DNA from the sorted cells was extracted using the QIAGEN DNeasy Blood and Tissue Kit. High-throughput TCRbeta CDR3 sequencing, which included PCR amplification with bias correction and internal controls, was done commercially through immunoSEQ. Per the source publication's procedure: Unique productive TCRbeta sequences were defined by CDR3 nucleotide sequence when primers matched and otherwise by CDR3 amino acid sequence together with Vbeta and Jbeta genes. To correct sorting error, sequences shared between sorted populations at a frequency ratio of 2:1 or less were removed; the rest were assigned to the higher population. Donor-reactive sequences were defined as at least 5-fold expanded in CFSE-low cells versus unstimulated cells, with frequency of at least 0.01% in CFSE-low cells. Repertoire divergence was quantified by Jensen-Shannon divergence using the top 100 TCRbeta sequences ranked by frequency. For samples with multiple sequencing runs, sorting error was corrected in each run separately before the runs were combined. The table was pulled from immuneACCESS by TCRdb, which kept in-frame rearrangements only. Such tables lose some clones; where checked, under half of the loss comes from unresolved V genes, and the rest has no known cause. V, J and clone size derive from that table, while D and trimming were established from the DNA sequence. In this sample the table shows about 68,000 clones, around 83% of which occur a single time. Approximately 4% of the sample is taken by the ten largest.

Comments on this clone: The specificity of this receptor is unknown. It has no much larger one-base neighbor in the sample; base qualities were not kept.

V loses 6 bases at its end and J loses 6 bases; junction bases beyond the gene matches: 5. As encoded in the germline V gene, CDR1 is KGHSH while CDR2 is LQKENI. The CDR3 contains 13 residues, cysteine and phenylalanine counted. Only the CDR3 DNA stays, 39 bases, in frame from base 1. The material sequenced was CD4+ T cells from blood. The sequence was obtained from a human donor in good health. The chain is made from TRBV18 and TRBJ2-3, with 8 bases matching TRBD2. The nucleotides are TGTGCCAGCTCTCGGACTAGCATCGATACGCAGTATTTT. Translated, this gives CASSRTSIDTQYF. The entire variable domain, with the stretches around the CDR3 drawn from the reference TRBV18 and TRBJ2-3 proteins, is NAGVMQNPRHLVRRRGQEARLRCSPMKGHSHVYWYRQLPEEGLKFMVYLQKENIIDESGMPKERFSAEFPKEGPSILRIQQVVRGDSAAYFCASSRTSIDTQYFGPGTRLTVL.